These 25 T cell receptor beta chains were sequenced from one sample in a study of blood T cell repertoires in COVID-19. Profiling relied on immunoSEQ multiplex PCR, and the TCRdb table lists in-frame clones only, not all of them. The sample consists of over 70,000 clones, about 80% of them appearing once. Sequencing was carried out using peripheral blood. The source of these receptors is a woman in her 70s with acute or convalescent COVID-19.

The chain combines TRBV5-1 with TRBJ1-2; D remains unclear. V lost 2 bases and J 6 bases, leaving 14 bases between the germline ends. Germline V gene lookup returns CDR1 SGHRS and CDR2 YFSETQ. This CDR3 region has 14 residues. In nucleotides, the CDR3 is TGCGCCAGCAGCTTAAACGAGAAGGAGAATGGCTACACCTTC. Translated: CASSLNEKENGYTF.

The chain is built from TRBV5-1 and TRBJ2-5; 10 nucleotides match TRBD1. With 4 bases clipped from V and 3 bases from J, the junction kept 3 bases outside the gene matches. Germline-derived CDR1 and CDR2 are SGHRS and YFSETQ. The CDR3 sequence is 14 residues long. The CDR3 DNA is TGCGCCAGCAGCGCCGGGACAGGGGAAGAGACCCAGTACTTC. It codes for CASSAGTGEETQYF.

This chain joins TRBV9 and TRBJ1-2, with TRBD1 matching over 7 bases. V was pared by 0 bases and J by 7 bases, with 6 bases of the junction left unmatched. There are 14 residues in the CDR3. Looked up from germline, CDR1 is SGDLS and CDR2 is YYNGEE. CDR3 sequence: CASSVGRGSGGYTF. Written as DNA, the CDR3 is TGTGCCAGCAGCGTAGGCAGGGGGAGTGGTGGCTACACCTTC.

The chain recombines TRBV5-1 with TRBJ1-3; possible D gene TRBD1, 6 bases. The CDR3 consists of 16 residues. Germline CDR1 reads SGHRS; CDR2 reads YFSETQ. Trimming took off 0 bases at V and 4 bases at J, with 14 bases between the two ends. This chain's CDR3 is CASSLDRVIGGNTIYF. CDR3 nucleotide sequence: TGCGCCAGCAGCTTGGACAGGGTGATCGGAGGAAACACCATATATTTT.

The chain recombines TRBV28 with TRBJ2-7, with D perhaps TRBD1 (6 bases). Germline V lookup: CDR1 MDHEN, CDR2 SYDVKM. This CDR3 is built from 14 residues. Between the trimmed V and J ends, which lost 5 bases and 4 bases, there was a span of 15 bases. CDR3 sequence: CASSSDRIVYEQYF. The CDR3 region has the DNA TGTGCCAGCAGTAGCGACAGGATAGTTTACGAGCAGTACTTC.

This clone has only a few counts. The genes are TRBV6-2 or TRBV6-3 and TRBJ2-5, with a tentative D call TRBD1 (5 bases). Between the trimmed V and J ends, which lost 4 bases and 5 bases, there was a span of 11 bases. This CDR3 is 13 amino acids long. CDR1 and CDR2 from the germline V gene are MNHEY and SVGEGT. The DNA for the CDR3 is TGTGCCAGCAGTTGGGGCCTTGGGGAGACCCAGTACTTC. Its protein is CASSWGLGETQYF.

This chain connects TRBV19 to TRBJ2-7; D unclear. The CDR3 has 14 residues. Germline CDR1 reads LNHDA; CDR2 reads SQIVND (reference sequence). The V gene lost 3 bases and the J gene lost 2 bases, with 11 bases spanning the gap. CDR3 region: CASSISGFAYEQYF. DNA for the CDR3: TGTGCCAGTAGTATTTCCGGGTTCGCCTACGAGCAGTACTTC.

CDR3 in amino acids: CASKVAFNEQFF. CDR3 coding DNA: TGTGCCAGCAAGGTAGCCTTTAATGAGCAGTTCTTC. The V call is TRBV28, the J call TRBJ2-1; no clear D gene. Germline CDR1 is MDHEN and CDR2 is SYDVKM. There are 12 residues in the CDR3. The V end lost 7 bases, the J end lost 7 bases, and 11 bases lay between the germline ends.

The V gene is TRBV4-3, the J gene TRBJ2-7; D may be TRBD1 (7 bases). The germline V and J ends were trimmed by 1 base and 12 bases, with 16 bases remaining between them. The CDR3 extends over 13 amino acids. Per the germline V gene, CDR1 is LGHNA and CDR2 is YSLEER. As DNA, the CDR3 is TGCGCCAGCAGCCAAGCTCAGGGGGGTAAGCTGTACTTC. Translating it yields CASSQAQGGKLYF.

The gene calls are TRBV5-1 and TRBJ1-2, with 7 bases identical to TRBD1. CDR1 is SGHRS and CDR2 is YFSETQ in the germline V gene. Germline trimming cut 0 bases from V and 4 bases from J; bases unmatched to any gene: 12. The CDR3 runs 17 residues. CDR3 protein: CASSLGIQGTRAYGYTF. Written as DNA, the CDR3 is TGCGCCAGCAGCTTGGGAATACAGGGGACGAGGGCCTATGGCTACACCTTC.

This clone has only a few counts. The chain couples TRBV5-4 to TRBJ2-1; no clear D gene. CDR3 size: 13 residues. CDR1 and CDR2 (germline): SGHNT, YYREEE (reference sequence). V dropped 1 base and J dropped 6 bases, with 8 bases sitting between them. The CDR3 coding sequence is TGTGCCAGCAGCTTGAGAGGTGGCAATGAGCAGTTCTTC. This translates into CASSLRGGNEQFF. The whole variable domain, filled in from reference TRBV5-4 and TRBJ2-1, reads ETGVTQSPTHLIKTRGQQVTLRCSSQSGHNTVSWYQQALGQGPQFIFQYYREEENGRGNFPPRFSGLQFPNYSSELNVNALELDDSALYLCASSLRGGNEQFFGPGTRLTVL.

The genes are TRBV5-1 and TRBJ2-5; 7 bases are a match to TRBD1. J gave up 5 bases and V 6 bases, and 10 bases lay outside the gene matches. This CDR3 spans 14 amino acids. The germline CDR1 and CDR2 sequences are SGHRS and YFSETQ. The CDR3, as DNA: TGCGCCAGCAAAATACAGGGGAGAGGGGAGACCCAGTACTTC. Amino acid sequence: CASKIQGRGETQYF.

This clone was observed once. The chain has TRBV7-3 and TRBJ1-1, with D perhaps matching TRBD1 (5 bases). The CDR3 is made up of 14 amino acids. Germline V gene data show CDR1 as SGHTA and CDR2 as FQGTGA. Trimming cost V 3 bases and J 5 bases, with 13 bases left between them. CDR3 sequence: CASSFQGSATEAFF. CDR3 nucleotide sequence: TGTGCCAGCAGCTTCCAGGGAAGCGCGACTGAAGCTTTCTTT.

The V and J genes are TRBV11-2 and TRBJ2-7; a weak D match, TRBD1 (5 bases). CDR1 is SGHAT and CDR2 is FQNNGV in the germline V gene. This CDR3 is built from 14 residues. Trimming left V 2 bases short and J 0 bases short, with 8 bases between. CDR3 amino acids: CASSLTRASYEQYF. CDR3 coding DNA: TGTGCCAGCAGCTTAACCAGGGCCTCCTACGAGCAGTACTTC.

V usage is TRBV18 and J usage is TRBJ2-7; perhaps TRBD1 as D (6 bases). This CDR3 has 14 residues. The V and J ends lost 3 bases and 0 bases respectively, with 9 bases between them. The germline gives CDR1 KGHSH, CDR2 LQKENI. DNA of the CDR3: TGTGCCAGCTCACCGACAGGAACCTCCTACGAGCAGTACTTC. It translates to CASSPTGTSYEQYF.

The V gene is TRBV5-5, the J gene TRBJ2-7, with 8 bases identical to TRBD2. V shed 4 bases and J 4 bases; nucleotides not matched to a gene: 7. The CDR3 runs 14 residues. CDR1 SGHKS and CDR2 YYEKEE come from the germline V gene (reference sequence). The DNA for the CDR3 is TGTGCCAGCAGCCCATCAGCGGGAGTTTACGAGCAGTACTTC. Protein: CASSPSAGVYEQYF.

This clone was detected only a few times. J is TRBJ2-2 and V is TRBV5-8, with 7 bases aligning to TRBD1. The germline V gene has CDR1 SGHTS and CDR2 YDEGEE. The CDR3 runs 15 residues. The V and J ends lost 3 bases and 4 bases, in that order; junction bases with no gene match: 6. This CDR3 is CASSYSRDSTGELFF. CDR3 bases: TGTGCCAGCAGCTATTCCCGGGACAGCACCGGGGAGCTGTTTTTT.

This chain connects TRBV19 to TRBJ2-1; 8 bases are a match to TRBD2. The CDR3 length is 16 residues. Germline V gene sequence: CDR1 LNHDA, CDR2 SQIVND (reference sequence). V was clipped by 4 bases and J by 2 bases; unmatched bases: 7. CDR3 DNA sequence: TGTGCCAGTAGTAGCAGGACGCGGGGGGCCTACAATGAGCAGTTCTTC. Residues: CASSSRTRGAYNEQFF.

This clone turned up a few times. This CDR3 is CSGSGYGTDTQYF. For the CDR3, the DNA is TGCAGCGGGAGCGGCTACGGCACAGATACGCAGTATTTT. The rearrangement uses TRBV29-1 and TRBJ2-3, with D maybe TRBD2 (5 bases). This CDR3 spans 13 amino acids. Germline-derived CDR1 and CDR2 are SQVTM and ANQGSEA. The V end was cut by 7 bases, the J end by 1 base, with 12 bases between.

The chain has TRBV29-1 and TRBJ2-5; D is uncertain. Germline lookup yields CDR1 SQVTM and CDR2 ANQGSEA. V lost 5 bases and J lost 5, with 12 bases in between. CDR3 length: 12 amino acids. The CDR3 is CSVTPGSETQYF. The CDR3 nucleotides are TGCAGCGTTACGCCAGGTAGTGAGACCCAGTACTTC.

The rearrangement uses TRBV19 and TRBJ2-7; TRBD2 agrees at 9 bases. Trimming removed 3 bases from V and 7 bases from J; junction bases left unmatched: 7. Looked up from germline, CDR1 is LNHDA and CDR2 is SQIVND (reference sequence). There are 14 residues in the CDR3. The CDR3 nucleotides are TGTGCCAGTAGTATGACTAGCGGATCTATGGAGCAGTACTTC. Its protein is CASSMTSGSMEQYF. Looking up the rest from reference TRBV19 and TRBJ2-7 gives the full variable domain: DGGITQSPKYLFRKEGQNVTLSCEQNLNHDAMYWYRQDPGQGLRLIYYSQIVNDFQKGDIAEGYSVSREKKESFPLTVTSAQKNPTAFYLCASSMTSGSMEQYFGPGTRLTVT.

This chain connects TRBV28 to TRBJ1-3; no clear D. V was shortened by 1 base and J by 0 bases, with 13 bases between the two germline ends. The CDR3 loop spans 17 amino acids. The germline gives CDR1 MDHEN, CDR2 SYDVKM. CDR3 in amino acids: CASSLFAGPGSGNTIYF. In nucleotides, the CDR3 is TGTGCCAGCAGTTTATTCGCGGGCCCCGGCTCTGGAAACACCATATATTTT.

CDR3 DNA: TGTGCCAGCAGCCCGACGGGGTCCTATGGCTACACCTTC. Its protein product is CASSPTGSYGYTF. The chain joins TRBV3-1 (or the pseudogene TRBV3-2) to TRBJ1-2; D unclear. The CDR3 extends over 13 amino acids. Trimming left V 4 bases short and J 4 bases short, with 10 bases between. From germline, CDR1 is LGHDT and CDR2 YNNKEL (reference sequence).

The gene calls are TRBV6-2 or TRBV6-3 and TRBJ2-7; the D gene is possibly TRBD1 (5 bases). This CDR3 comprises 15 residues. Trimming took off 0 bases at V and 0 bases at J, with 9 bases between the two ends. CDR1 and CDR2 from the germline V gene are MNHEY and SVGEGT. This chain's CDR3 is CASSYSDKSSYEQYF. The CDR3, as DNA: TGTGCCAGCAGTTACTCGGACAAGAGCTCCTACGAGCAGTACTTC.

This clone was seen once. J is TRBJ2-1 and V is TRBV10-2; TRBD2 agrees at 7 bases. The V segment lost 6 bases and the J segment 5 bases; nucleotides outside the gene matches: 13. CDR1 and CDR2 from the germline V gene are WSHSY and SAAADI. The CDR3 totals 16 residues. The CDR3, as DNA: TGCGCCAGCAGCACCACTCCACAGCGGGGAAACAATGAGCAGTTCTTC. Protein product: CASSTTPQRGNNEQFF.